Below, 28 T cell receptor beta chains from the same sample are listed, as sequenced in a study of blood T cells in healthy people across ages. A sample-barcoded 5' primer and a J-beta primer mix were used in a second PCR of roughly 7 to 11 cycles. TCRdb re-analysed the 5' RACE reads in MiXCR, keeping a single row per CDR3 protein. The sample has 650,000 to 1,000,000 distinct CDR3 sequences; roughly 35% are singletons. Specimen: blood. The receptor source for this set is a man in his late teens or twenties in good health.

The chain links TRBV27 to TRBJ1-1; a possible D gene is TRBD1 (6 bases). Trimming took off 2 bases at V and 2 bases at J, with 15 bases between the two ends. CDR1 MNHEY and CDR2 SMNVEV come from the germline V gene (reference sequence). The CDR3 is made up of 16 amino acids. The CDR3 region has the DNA TGTGCCAGCAGTTTACAGGGGCAGGGACTCAACACTGAAGCTTTCTTT. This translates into CASSLQGQGLNTEAFF.

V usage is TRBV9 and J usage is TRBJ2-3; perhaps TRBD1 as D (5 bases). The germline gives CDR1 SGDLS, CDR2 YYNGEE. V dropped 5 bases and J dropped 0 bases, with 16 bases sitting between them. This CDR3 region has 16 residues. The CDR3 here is CASSEAGLGSTDTQYF. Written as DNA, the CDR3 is TGTGCCAGCAGTGAAGCAGGGTTGGGTAGCACAGATACGCAGTATTTT. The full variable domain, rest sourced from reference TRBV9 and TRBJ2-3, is DSGVTQTPKHLITATGQRVTLRCSPRSGDLSVYWYQQSLDQGLQFLIQYYNGEERAKGNILERFSAQQFPDLHSELNLSSLELGDSALYFCASSEAGLGSTDTQYFGPGTRLTVL.

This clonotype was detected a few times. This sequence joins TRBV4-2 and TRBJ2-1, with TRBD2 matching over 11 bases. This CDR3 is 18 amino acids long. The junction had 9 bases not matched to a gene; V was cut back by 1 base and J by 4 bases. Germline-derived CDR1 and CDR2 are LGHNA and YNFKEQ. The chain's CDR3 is CASSQGLASGGRYNEQFF. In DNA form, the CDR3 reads TGTGCCAGCAGCCAAGGTTTGGCTAGCGGGGGGAGGTACAATGAGCAGTTCTTC.

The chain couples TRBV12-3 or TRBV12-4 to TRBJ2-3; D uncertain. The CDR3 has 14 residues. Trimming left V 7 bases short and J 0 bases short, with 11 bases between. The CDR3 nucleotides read TGTGCCAGCAAGGCGGAATTCAGCACAGATACGCAGTATTTT. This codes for CASKAEFSTDTQYF.

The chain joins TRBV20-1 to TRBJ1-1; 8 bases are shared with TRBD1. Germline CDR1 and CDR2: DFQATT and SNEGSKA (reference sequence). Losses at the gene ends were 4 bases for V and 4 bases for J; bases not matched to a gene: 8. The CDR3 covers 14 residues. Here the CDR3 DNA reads TGCAGTGCTACTACACAGGGGGTTGGCACTGAAGCTTTCTTT. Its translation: CSATTQGVGTEAFF.

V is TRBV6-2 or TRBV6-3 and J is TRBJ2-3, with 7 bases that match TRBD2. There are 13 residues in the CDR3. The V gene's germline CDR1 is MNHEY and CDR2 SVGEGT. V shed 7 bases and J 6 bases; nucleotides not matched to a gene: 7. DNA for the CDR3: TGTGCCAGCACGAGAATTAGCGGGGATACGCAGTATTTT. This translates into CASTRISGDTQYF.

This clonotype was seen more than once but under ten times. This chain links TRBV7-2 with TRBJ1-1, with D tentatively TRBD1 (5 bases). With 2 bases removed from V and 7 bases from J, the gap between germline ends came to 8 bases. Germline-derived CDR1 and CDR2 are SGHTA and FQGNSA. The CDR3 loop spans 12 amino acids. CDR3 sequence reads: CASSLRDGEAFF. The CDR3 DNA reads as TGTGCCAGCAGCTTAAGGGACGGTGAAGCTTTCTTT.

The CDR3 region is CASSEEGEGGREAFF. DNA of the CDR3: TGTGCCAGCAGTGAGGAGGGCGAGGGAGGCCGTGAAGCTTTCTTT. The chain recombines TRBV2 with TRBJ1-1; no clear D. This CDR3 is 15 amino acids long. Germline lookup yields CDR1 SNHLY and CDR2 FYNNEI. Trimming took off 3 bases at V and 7 bases at J, with 18 bases between the two ends.

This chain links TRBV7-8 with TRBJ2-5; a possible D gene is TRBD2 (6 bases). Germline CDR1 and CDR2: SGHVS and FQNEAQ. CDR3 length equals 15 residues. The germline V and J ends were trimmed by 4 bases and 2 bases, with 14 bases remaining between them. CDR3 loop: CASSSEGLRQETQYF. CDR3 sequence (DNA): TGTGCCAGCAGCTCGGAGGGACTGAGACAAGAGACCCAGTACTTC.

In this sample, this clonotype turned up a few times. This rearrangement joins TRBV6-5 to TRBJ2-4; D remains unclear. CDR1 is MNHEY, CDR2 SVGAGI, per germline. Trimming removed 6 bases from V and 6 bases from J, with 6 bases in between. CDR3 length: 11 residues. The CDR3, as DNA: TGTGCCAGCAGGGGCCCAAACATTCAGTACTTC. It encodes CASRGPNIQYF.

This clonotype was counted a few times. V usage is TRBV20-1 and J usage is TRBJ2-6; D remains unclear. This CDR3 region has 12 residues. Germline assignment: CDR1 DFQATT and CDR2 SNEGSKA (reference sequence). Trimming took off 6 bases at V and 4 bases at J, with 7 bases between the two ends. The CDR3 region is CSAGRGANVLTF. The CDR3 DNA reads TGCAGTGCGGGTAGAGGGGCCAACGTCCTGACTTTC.

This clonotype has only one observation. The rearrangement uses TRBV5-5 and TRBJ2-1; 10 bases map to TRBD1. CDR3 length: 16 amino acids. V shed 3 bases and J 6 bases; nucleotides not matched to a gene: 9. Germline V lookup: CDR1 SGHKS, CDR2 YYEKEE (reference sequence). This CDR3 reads CASSYRGGTGANEQFF. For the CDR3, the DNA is TGTGCCAGCAGCTACCGGGGGGGGACAGGGGCCAATGAGCAGTTCTTC.

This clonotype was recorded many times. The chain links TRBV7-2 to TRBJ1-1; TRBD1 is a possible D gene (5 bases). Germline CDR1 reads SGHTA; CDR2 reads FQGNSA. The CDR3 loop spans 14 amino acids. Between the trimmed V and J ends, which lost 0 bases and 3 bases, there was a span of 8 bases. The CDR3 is CASSLASGDTEAFF. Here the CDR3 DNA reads TGTGCCAGCAGCTTAGCTTCGGGGGACACTGAAGCTTTCTTT.

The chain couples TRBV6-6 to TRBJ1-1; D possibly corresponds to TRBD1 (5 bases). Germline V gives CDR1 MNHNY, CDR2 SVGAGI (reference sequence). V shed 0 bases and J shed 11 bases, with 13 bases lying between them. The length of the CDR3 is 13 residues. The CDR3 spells CASSYSGRGRAFF. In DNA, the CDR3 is TGTGCCAGCAGTTACTCTGGCCGGGGCCGGGCTTTCTTT.

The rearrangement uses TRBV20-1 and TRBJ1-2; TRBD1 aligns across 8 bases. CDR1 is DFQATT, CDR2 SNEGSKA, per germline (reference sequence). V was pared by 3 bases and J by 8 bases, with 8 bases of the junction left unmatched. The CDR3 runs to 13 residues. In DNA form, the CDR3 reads TGCAGTGCTAGGTCCCAGGGGGCAGGAGGCTACACCTTC. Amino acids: CSARSQGAGGYTF.

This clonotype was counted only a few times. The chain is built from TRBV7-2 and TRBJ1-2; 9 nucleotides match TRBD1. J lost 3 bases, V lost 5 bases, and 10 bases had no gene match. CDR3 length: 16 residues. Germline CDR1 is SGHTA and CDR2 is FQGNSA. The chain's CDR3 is CASSPMGQGGDYGYTF. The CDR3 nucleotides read TGTGCCAGCAGCCCTATGGGACAGGGAGGTGACTATGGCTACACCTTC.

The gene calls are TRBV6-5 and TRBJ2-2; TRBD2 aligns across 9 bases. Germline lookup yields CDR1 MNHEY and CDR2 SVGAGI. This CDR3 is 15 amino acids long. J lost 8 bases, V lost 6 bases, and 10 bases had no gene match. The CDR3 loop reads CASRPGLARPGELFF. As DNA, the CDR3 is TGTGCCAGCAGGCCGGGACTAGCCCGACCTGGGGAGCTGTTTTTT.

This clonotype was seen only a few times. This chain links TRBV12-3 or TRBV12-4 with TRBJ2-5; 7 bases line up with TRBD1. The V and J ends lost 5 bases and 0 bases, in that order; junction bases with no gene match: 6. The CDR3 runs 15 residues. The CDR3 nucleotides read TGTGCCAGCAGTCTGGGACAGAGGTACCAAGAGACCCAGTACTTC. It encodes CASSLGQRYQETQYF.

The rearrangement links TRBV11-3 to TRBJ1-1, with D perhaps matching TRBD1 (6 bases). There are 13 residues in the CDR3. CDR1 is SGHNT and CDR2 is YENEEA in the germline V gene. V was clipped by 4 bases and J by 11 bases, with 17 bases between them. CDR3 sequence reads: CASSSTPRTEAFF. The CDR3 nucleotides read TGTGCCAGCAGCTCAACCCCAAGGACAGAGGCTTTCTTT.

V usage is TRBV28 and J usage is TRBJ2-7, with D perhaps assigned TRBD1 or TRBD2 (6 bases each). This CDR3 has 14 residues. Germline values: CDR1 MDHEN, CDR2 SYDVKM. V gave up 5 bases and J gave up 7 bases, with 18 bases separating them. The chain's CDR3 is CASSPRGPLNEQYF. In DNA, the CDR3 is TGTGCCAGCAGTCCTCGGGGGCCACTCAATGAGCAGTACTTC.

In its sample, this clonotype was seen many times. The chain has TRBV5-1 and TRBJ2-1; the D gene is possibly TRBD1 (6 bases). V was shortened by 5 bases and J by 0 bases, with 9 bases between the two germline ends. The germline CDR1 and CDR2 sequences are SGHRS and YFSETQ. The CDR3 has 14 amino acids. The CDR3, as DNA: TGCGCCAGCAGGACGGACAGCTCCTACAATGAGCAGTTCTTC. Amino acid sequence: CASRTDSSYNEQFF.

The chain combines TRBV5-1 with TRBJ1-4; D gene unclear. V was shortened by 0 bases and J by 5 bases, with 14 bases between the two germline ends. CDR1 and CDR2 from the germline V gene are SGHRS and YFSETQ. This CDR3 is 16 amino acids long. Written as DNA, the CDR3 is TGCGCCAGCAGCTTGGAGGCTGTTTTGGCAAATGAAAAACTGTTTTTT. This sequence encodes CASSLEAVLANEKLFF.

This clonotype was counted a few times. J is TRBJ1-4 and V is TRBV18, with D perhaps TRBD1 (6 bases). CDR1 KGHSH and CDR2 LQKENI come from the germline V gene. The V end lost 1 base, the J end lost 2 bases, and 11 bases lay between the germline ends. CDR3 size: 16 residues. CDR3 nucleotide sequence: TGTGCCAGCTCACCACAGAAAGGGGGTACTAATGAAAAACTGTTTTTT. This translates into CASSPQKGGTNEKLFF.

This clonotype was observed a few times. The CDR3 DNA is TGTGCCAGCAGCCAAGGACTAGCTTTTTCCTACGAGCAGTACTTC. Its protein is CASSQGLAFSYEQYF. The rearrangement links TRBV7-2 to TRBJ2-7; 8 bases are shared with TRBD2. This CDR3 spans 15 amino acids. Germline V lookup: CDR1 SGHTA, CDR2 FQGNSA. Trimming took 5 bases from V and 1 from J; bases not matched to a gene: 7. The variable domain in full, completed from reference TRBV7-2 and TRBJ2-7, reads GAGVSQSPSNKVTEKGKDVELRCDPISGHTALYWYRQSLGQGLEFLIYFQGNSAPDKSGLPSDRFSAERTGGSVSTLTIQRTQQEDSAVYLCASSQGLAFSYEQYFGPGTRLTVT.

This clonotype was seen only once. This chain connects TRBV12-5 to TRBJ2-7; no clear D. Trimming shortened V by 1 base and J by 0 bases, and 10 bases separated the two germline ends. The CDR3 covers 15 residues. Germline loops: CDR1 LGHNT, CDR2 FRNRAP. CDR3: CASGLADRSSYEQYF. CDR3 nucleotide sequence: TGTGCTAGTGGTTTGGCCGACCGAAGCTCCTACGAGCAGTACTTC.

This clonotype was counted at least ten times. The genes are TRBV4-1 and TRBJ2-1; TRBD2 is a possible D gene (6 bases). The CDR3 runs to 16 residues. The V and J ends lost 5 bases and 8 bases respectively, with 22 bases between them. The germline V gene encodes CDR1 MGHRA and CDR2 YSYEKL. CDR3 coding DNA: TGCGCCAGCAGCGCCCGACTAGTGGGTCGGCGGGATGAGCAGTTCTTC. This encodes CASSARLVGRRDEQFF.

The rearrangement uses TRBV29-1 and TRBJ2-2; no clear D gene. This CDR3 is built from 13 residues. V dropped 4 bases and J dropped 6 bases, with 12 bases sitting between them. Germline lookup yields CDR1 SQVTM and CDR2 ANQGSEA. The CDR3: CSVGWKPPGELFF. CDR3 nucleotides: TGCAGCGTTGGGTGGAAGCCTCCCGGGGAGCTGTTTTTT.

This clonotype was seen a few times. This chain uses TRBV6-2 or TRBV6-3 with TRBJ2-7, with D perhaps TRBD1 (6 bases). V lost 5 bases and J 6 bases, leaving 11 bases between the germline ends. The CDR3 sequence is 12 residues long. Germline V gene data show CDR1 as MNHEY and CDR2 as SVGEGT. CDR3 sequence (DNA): TGTGCCAGCAGTCCGGAAGGGGGCGAGCAGTACTTC. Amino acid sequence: CASSPEGGEQYF.